What follows describes a single T cell receptor (beta chain). The target antigen is unknown. Only in-frame clones appear in the TCRdb table, and some are missing; sequencing was by immunoSEQ multiplex PCR. This sample yields about 100,000 clones, of which 80% to 95% are seen a single time; around 12% belongs to the top ten. This record belongs to a study of siplizumab effects on memory and regulatory T cells. Broader study findings: Alloreactive sequences tracing back to unstimulated CD4+ memory cells fell significantly with siplizumab. It seemed that naive T cells were more diverse than memory cells and were major contributors to the alloresponse.

The origin of this receptor is a human donor in good health. The sample taken for sequencing was non-Treg CD4+ T cells sorted from blood.

This CDR3 is CASRLNTGSSYNEQFF. CDR3 nucleotide sequence: TGTGCCAGCAGATTAAATACAGGTAGCTCCTACAATGAGCAGTTCTTC. The chain links TRBV7-2 to TRBJ2-1, with a weak D call TRBD1 (5 bases). With 6 bases removed from V and 0 bases from J, the gap between germline ends came to 15 bases. The CDR3 runs 16 residues. Germline assignment: CDR1 SGHTA and CDR2 FQGNSA.